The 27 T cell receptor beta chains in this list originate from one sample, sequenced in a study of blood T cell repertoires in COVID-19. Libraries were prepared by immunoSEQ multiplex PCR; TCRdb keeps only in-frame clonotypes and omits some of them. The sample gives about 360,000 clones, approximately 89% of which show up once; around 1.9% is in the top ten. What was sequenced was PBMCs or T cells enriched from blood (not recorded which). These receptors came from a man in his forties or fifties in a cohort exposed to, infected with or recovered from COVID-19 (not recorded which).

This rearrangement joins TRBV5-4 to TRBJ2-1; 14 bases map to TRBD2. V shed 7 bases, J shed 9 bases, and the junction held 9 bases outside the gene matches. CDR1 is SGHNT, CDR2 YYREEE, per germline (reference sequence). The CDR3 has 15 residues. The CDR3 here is CASRIAGTSGSEQFF. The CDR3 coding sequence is TGTGCCAGCCGGATTGCGGGGACTAGCGGGAGTGAGCAGTTCTTC.

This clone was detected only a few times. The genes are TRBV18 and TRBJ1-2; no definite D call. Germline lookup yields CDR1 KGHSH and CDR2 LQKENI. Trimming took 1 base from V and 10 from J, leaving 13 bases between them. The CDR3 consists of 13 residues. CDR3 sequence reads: CASSPRQHRYYTF. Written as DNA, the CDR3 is TGTGCCAGCTCACCACGGCAGCACAGATACTACACCTTC.

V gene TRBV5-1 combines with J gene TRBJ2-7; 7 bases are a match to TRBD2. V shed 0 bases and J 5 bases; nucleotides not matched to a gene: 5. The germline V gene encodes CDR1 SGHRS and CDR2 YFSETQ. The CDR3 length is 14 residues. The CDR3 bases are TGCGCCAGCAGCTTGGCTCCGGGAGGAGACGAGCAGTACTTC. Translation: CASSLAPGGDEQYF.

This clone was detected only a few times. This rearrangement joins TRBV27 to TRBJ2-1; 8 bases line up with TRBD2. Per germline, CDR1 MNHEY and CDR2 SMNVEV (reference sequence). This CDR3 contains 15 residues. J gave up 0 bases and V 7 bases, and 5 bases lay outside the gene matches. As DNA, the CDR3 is TGTGCCAGCAAAGCTGGGACTAGCTCCTACAATGAGCAGTTCTTC. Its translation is CASKAGTSSYNEQFF.

In DNA, the CDR3 is TGTGCCAGCAGTCAGGGGACTAACTATGGCTACACCTTC. Amino acids: CASSQGTNYGYTF. This sequence joins TRBV28 and TRBJ1-2; a weak D match, TRBD1 (6 bases). V gave up 5 bases and J gave up 0 bases, with 7 bases separating them. The CDR3 covers 13 residues. Germline values: CDR1 MDHEN, CDR2 SYDVKM.

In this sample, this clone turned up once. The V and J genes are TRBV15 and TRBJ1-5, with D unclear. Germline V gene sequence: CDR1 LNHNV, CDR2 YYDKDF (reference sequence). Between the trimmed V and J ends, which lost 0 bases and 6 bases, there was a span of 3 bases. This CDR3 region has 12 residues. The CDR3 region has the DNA TGTGCCACCAGCAGAGACAGTCAGCCCCAGCATTTT. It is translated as CATSRDSQPQHF.

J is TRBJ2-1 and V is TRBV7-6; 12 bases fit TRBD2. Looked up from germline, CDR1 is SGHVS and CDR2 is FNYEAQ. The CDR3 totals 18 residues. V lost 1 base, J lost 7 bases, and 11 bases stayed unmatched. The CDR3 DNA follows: TGTGCCAGCAGCTTAGTTGCGACTAGCGGGAGAACAGGGAATGAGCAGTTCTTC. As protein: CASSLVATSGRTGNEQFF.

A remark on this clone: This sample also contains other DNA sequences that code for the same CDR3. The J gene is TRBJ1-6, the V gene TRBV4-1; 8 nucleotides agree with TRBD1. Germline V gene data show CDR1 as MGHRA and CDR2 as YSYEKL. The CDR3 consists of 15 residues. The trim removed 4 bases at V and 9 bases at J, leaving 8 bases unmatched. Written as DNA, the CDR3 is TGCGCCAGCAGCCGGACGACAGGGGTTGGTTCACCCCTCCACTTT. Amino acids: CASSRTTGVGSPLHF.

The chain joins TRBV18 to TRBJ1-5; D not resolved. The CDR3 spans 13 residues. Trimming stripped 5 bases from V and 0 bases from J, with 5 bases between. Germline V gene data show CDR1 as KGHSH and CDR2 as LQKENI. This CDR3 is CASSAGSNQPQHF. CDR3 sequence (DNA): TGTGCCAGCTCAGCAGGTAGCAATCAGCCCCAGCATTTT.

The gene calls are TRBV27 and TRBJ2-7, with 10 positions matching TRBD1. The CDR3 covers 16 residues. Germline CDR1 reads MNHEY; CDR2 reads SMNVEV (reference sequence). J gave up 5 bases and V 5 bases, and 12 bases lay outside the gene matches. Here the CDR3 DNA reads TGTGCCAGCAGTCCATCCCCGGGACAGGGGTACGACGAGCAGTACTTC. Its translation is CASSPSPGQGYDEQYF.

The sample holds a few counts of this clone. The CDR3 region is CASSLSGQGSYEQYF. CDR3 DNA sequence: TGTGCCAGCAGCTTGTCCGGACAGGGCTCCTACGAGCAGTACTTC. The rearrangement joins TRBV5-4 to TRBJ2-7, with 8 positions matching TRBD1. Germline V gives CDR1 SGHNT, CDR2 YYREEE (reference sequence). The CDR3 consists of 15 residues. J was trimmed by 0 bases and V by 1 base; bases with no gene match: 3. Looking up the rest from reference TRBV5-4 and TRBJ2-7 gives the full variable domain: ETGVTQSPTHLIKTRGQQVTLRCSSQSGHNTVSWYQQALGQGPQFIFQYYREEENGRGNFPPRFSGLQFPNYSSELNVNALELDDSALYLCASSLSGQGSYEQYFGPGTRLTVT.

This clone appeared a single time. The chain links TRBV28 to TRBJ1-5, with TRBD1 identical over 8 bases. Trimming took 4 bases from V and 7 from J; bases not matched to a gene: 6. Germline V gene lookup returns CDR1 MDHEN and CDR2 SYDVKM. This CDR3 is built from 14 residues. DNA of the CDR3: TGTGCCAGCAGTTCGCAACAGGGGGACCAGCCCCAGCATTTT. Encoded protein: CASSSQQGDQPQHF.

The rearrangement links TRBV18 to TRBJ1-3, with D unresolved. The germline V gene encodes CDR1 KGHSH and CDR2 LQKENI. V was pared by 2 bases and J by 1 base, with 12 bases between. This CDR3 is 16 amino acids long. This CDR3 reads CASSPRELGSGNTIYF. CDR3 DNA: TGTGCCAGCTCACCAAGGGAGCTTGGGTCTGGAAACACCATATATTTT.

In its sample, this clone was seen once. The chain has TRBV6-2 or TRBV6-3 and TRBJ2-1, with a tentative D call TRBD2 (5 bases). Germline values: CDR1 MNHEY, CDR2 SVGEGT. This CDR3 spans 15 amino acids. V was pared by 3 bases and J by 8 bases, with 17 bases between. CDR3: CASSYRSEREYEQFF. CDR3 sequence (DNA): TGTGCCAGCAGTTATAGGAGCGAAAGGGAGTATGAGCAGTTCTTC.

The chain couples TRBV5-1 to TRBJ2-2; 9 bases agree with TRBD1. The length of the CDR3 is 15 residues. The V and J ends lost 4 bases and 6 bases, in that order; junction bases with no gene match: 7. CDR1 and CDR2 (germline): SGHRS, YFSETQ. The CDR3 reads CASSLLQGAPGELFF. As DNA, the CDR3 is TGCGCCAGCAGCCTACTACAGGGGGCGCCCGGGGAGCTGTTTTTT. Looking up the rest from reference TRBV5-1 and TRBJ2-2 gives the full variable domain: KAGVTQTPRYLIKTRGQQVTLSCSPISGHRSVSWYQQTPGQGLQFLFEYFSETQRNKGNFPGRFSGRQFSNSRSEMNVSTLELGDSALYLCASSLLQGAPGELFFGEGSRLTVL.

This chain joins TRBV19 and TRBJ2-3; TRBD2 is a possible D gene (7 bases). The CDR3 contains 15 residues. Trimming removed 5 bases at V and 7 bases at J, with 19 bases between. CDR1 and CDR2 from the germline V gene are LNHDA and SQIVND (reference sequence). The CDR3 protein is CASSPDRAGPNTQYF. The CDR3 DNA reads TGTGCCAGTAGTCCGGACAGAGCGGGACCTAATACGCAGTATTTT. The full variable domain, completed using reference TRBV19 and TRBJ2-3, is DGGITQSPKYLFRKEGQNVTLSCEQNLNHDAMYWYRQDPGQGLRLIYYSQIVNDFQKGDIAEGYSVSREKKESFPLTVTSAQKNPTAFYLCASSPDRAGPNTQYFGPGTRLTVL.

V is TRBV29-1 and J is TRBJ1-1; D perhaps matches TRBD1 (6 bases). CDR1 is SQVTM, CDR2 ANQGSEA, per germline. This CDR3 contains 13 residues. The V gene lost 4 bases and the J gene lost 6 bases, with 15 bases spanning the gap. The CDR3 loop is CSVASSGDAEAFF. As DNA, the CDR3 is TGCAGCGTTGCCTCCTCAGGGGATGCTGAAGCTTTCTTT.

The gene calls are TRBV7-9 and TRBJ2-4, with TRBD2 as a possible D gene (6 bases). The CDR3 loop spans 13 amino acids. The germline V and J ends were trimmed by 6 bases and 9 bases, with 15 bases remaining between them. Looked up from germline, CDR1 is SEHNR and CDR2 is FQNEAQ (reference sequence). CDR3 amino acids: CASRQSGVGIQYF. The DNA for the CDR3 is TGTGCCAGCAGACAATCGGGGGTTGGCATTCAGTACTTC.

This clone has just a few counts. For the CDR3, the DNA is TGTGCCAGTAGGCTTACTCAGGGGGCCTACGAGCAGTACTTC. The encoded protein is CASRLTQGAYEQYF. The chain uses TRBV19 and TRBJ2-7; TRBD1 matches 7 bases. Germline-derived CDR1 and CDR2 are LNHDA and SQIVND (reference sequence). This CDR3 comprises 14 residues. The V gene end was trimmed by 6 bases and the J gene end by 2 bases; junction bases not matched to a gene: 7.

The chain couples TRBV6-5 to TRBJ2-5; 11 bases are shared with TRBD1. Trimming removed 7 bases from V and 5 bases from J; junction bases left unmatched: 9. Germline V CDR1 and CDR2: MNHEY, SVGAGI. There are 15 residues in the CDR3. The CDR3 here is CASNLGRDRGETQYF. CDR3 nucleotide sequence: TGTGCCAGCAACCTAGGCCGGGACAGGGGGGAGACCCAGTACTTC.

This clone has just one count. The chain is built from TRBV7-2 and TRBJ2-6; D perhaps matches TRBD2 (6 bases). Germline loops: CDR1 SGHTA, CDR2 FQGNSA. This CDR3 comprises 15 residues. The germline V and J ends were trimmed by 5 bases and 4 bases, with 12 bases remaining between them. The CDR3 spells CASSPAGLGANVLTF. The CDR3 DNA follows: TGTGCCAGCAGCCCAGCGGGTCTGGGGGCCAACGTCCTGACTTTC. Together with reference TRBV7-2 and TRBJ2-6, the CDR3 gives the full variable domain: GAGVSQSPSNKVTEKGKDVELRCDPISGHTALYWYRQSLGQGLEFLIYFQGNSAPDKSGLPSDRFSAERTGGSVSTLTIQRTQQEDSAVYLCASSPAGLGANVLTFGAGSRLTVL.

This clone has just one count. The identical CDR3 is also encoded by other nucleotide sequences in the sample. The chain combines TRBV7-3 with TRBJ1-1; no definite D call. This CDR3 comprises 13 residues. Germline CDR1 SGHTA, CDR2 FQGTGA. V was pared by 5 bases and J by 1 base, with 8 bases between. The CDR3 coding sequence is TGTGCCAGCAGCCGGCAGGAGAACACTGAAGCTTTCTTT. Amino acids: CASSRQENTEAFF.

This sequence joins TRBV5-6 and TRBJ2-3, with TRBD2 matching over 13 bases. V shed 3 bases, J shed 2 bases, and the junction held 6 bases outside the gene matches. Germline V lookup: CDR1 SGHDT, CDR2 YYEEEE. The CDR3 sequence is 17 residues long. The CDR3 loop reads CASSSPGTSGATDTQYF. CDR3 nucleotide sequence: TGTGCCAGCAGCTCGCCTGGGACTAGCGGGGCCACAGATACGCAGTATTTT.

This CDR3 is CASSLPGLSTDTQYF. In nucleotides, the CDR3 is TGTGCCAGCAGCCTGCCGGGACTTTCCACAGATACGCAGTATTTT. The rearrangement uses TRBV3-1 (or the pseudogene TRBV3-2) and TRBJ2-3, with D possibly TRBD2 on 6 matching bases. This CDR3 has 15 amino acids. V was shortened by 4 bases and J by 2 bases, with 13 bases between the two germline ends. CDR1 and CDR2 (germline): LGHDT, YNNKEL (reference sequence).

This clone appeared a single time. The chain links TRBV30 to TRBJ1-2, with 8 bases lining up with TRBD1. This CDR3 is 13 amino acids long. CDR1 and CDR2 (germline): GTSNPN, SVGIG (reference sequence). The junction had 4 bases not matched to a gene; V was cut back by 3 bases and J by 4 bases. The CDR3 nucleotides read TGTGCCTGGAGCCTGGGACAGGCCTATGGCTACACCTTC. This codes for CAWSLGQAYGYTF.

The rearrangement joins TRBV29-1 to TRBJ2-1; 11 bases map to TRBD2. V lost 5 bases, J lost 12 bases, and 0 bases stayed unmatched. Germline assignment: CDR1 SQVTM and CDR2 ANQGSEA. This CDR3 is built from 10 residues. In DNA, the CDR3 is TGCAGCGTTCTAGCGGGAGGGCAGTTCTTC. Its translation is CSVLAGGQFF.

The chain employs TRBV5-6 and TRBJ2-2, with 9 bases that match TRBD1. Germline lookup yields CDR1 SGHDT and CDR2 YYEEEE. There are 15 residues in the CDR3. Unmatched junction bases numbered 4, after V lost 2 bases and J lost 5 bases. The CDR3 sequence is CASSFGDRATGELFF. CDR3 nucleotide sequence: TGTGCCAGCAGCTTCGGGGACAGGGCTACCGGGGAGCTGTTTTTT.